A selection of T cell receptor beta chains follows, all from one sample in a study of response to subunit inactivated influenza vaccine. TCRdb redid the calling of the RT-PCR reads with MiXCR, one entry per CDR3 protein. The sample carries about 480,000 distinct CDR3 sequences, 25% recorded once. This specimen consisted of CD4+ T cells sorted from PBMCs, obtained about 5 days after vaccination. The receptors originated from a man aged 45-65 years who received an inactivated influenza vaccine. Each CDR3 is given with its conserved first and last residue. The D gene is left open where the match is weak. A clone size is listed for some rows: how often the clone was seen (once, few, many), or a class if it is expanded.

TRBJ2-7 | 15 | TRBV12-3/TRBV12-4 | few | - | CASSPQRMSSSEQYF | TGTGCCAGCAGCCCCCAGAGGATGTCGTCGTCCGAGCAGTACTTC
TRBJ1-3 | 14 | TRBV20-1 | - | - | CSANRGRPGNTIYF | TGCAGTGCTAATAGAGGGCGGCCCGGAAACACCATATATTTT
TRBJ2-2 | 14 | TRBV5-1 | - | - | CASSSAMKAGELFF | TGCGCCAGCAGCAGTGCGATGAAAGCCGGGGAGCTGTTTTTT
TRBJ2-2 | 16 | TRBV12-3/TRBV12-4 | - | TRBD2 | CASSLFSGTNTGELFF | TGTGCCAGCAGTTTATTTAGCGGGACGAACACCGGGGAGCTGTTTTTT
TRBJ2-5 | 16 | TRBV28 | - | - | CASSLQGGGRRETQYF | TGTGCCAGCAGTTTACAGGGGGGGGGCCGCCGGGAGACCCAGTACTTC
TRBJ1-2 | 14 | TRBV12-3/TRBV12-4 | - | - | CASSFRVRAYGYTF | TGTGCCAGCAGTTTTCGGGTTCGGGCCTATGGCTACACCTTC
TRBJ2-7 | 13 | TRBV6-6 | many | - | CASSSPGTYEQYF | TGTGCCAGCAGTAGTCCGGGGACCTACGAGCAGTACTTC
TRBJ2-2 | 17 | TRBV7-2 | - | TRBD2 | CASRMSTGLAITGELFF | TGTGCCAGCAGAATGTCGACGGGACTAGCGATCACCGGGGAGCTGTTTTTT
TRBJ2-7 | 14 | TRBV6-1 | few | - | CASKGQPFPYEQYF | TGTGCCAGCAAAGGACAGCCGTTTCCCTACGAGCAGTACTTC
TRBJ2-5 | 13 | TRBV28 | - | - | CASSLLEGQTQYF | TGTGCCAGCAGTTTATTGGAGGGACAGACCCAGTACTTC
TRBJ2-4 | 16 | TRBV12-3/TRBV12-4 | few | - | CASSFQRTAAKNIQYF | TGTGCCAGCAGTTTCCAAAGGACAGCCGCCAAAAACATTCAGTACTTC
TRBJ1-1 | 13 | TRBV4-1 | few | - | CASSHSGRTEAFF | TGCGCCAGCAGCCACTCAGGGAGGACTGAAGCTTTCTTT
TRBJ2-3 | 15 | TRBV7-3 | few | - | CASSLSRTFTDTQYF | TGTGCCAGCAGCTTAAGCAGAACCTTCACAGATACGCAGTATTTT
TRBJ2-7 | 13 | TRBV12-3/TRBV12-4 | - | - | CASSFTGTYEQYF | TGTGCCAGCAGTTTCACAGGGACCTACGAGCAGTACTTC
TRBJ2-7 | 12 | TRBV5-1 | - | - | CASSSNSYEQYF | TGCGCCAGCAGCTCCAACAGTTACGAGCAGTACTTC
TRBJ2-2 | 15 | TRBV19 | few | TRBD2 | CASSTLAGGSGELFF | TGTGCCAGTAGTACACTAGCGGGAGGTTCCGGGGAGCTGTTTTTT
TRBJ2-1 | 13 | TRBV7-9 | - | - | CATAGEVGIEQFF | TGTGCCACCGCTGGGGAGGTGGGGATTGAGCAGTTCTTC
TRBJ2-1 | 12 | TRBV6-6 | - | - | CASSYGAVGSDF | TGTGCCAGCAGTTACGGGGCGGTAGGATCCGACTTC
TRBJ2-1 | 14 | TRBV29-1 | - | TRBD2 | CSVERLAGTNEQFF | TGCAGCGTTGAACGGCTAGCGGGAACCAATGAGCAGTTCTTC
TRBJ2-2 | 17 | TRBV18 | - | TRBD2 | CASSPRQAGTNTGELFF | TGTGCCAGCTCACCACGTCAAGCGGGGACCAACACCGGGGAGCTGTTTTTT
TRBJ2-5 | 15 | TRBV3-1 | few | - | CASSTDGVFQETQYF | TGTGCCAGCAGCACGGACGGTGTTTTCCAAGAGACCCAGTACTTC
TRBJ2-1 | 15 | TRBV12-3/TRBV12-4 | - | TRBD2 | CASSAGLAVYNEQFF | TGTGCCAGCAGTGCGGGACTAGCGGTATACAATGAGCAGTTCTTC